This T cell receptor (beta chain) was obtained from a study of cytomegalovirus exposure and HLA in healthy donors. Whole-study context: Counted in an early data release were roughly 81 million unique TCRs from HLA-typed donors.

A few counts support this clone. Its antigen is not identified. V was clipped by 0 bases and J by 5 bases, with 10 bases between them. Looked up from germline, CDR1 is SGDLS and CDR2 is YYNGEE. The CDR3 spans 14 residues. Study conclusions and caveats: About 87% or about 30% of the time was how often most TCR beta V segments were productive, according to an earlier analysis. Reports indicate that TCR beta sequences accurately predicted the HLA-A and HLA-B alleles of most subjects.

PCR amplification relied on 60 Vbeta primers (plus 13 Jbeta primers). The table came from immunoSEQ multiplex PCR; TCRdb's copy has only in-frame clones and leaves some out. The sample has around 130,000 clones, around 67% seen once. V is TRBV9 and J is TRBJ2-3; tentatively, D is TRBD2 (7 bases). The clonotype originates from a woman in her thirties or forties in good health and CMV-seropositive. The sequenced material came from PBMCs. This CDR3 is CASSVVGGEDTQYF. Written as DNA, the CDR3 is TGTGCCAGCAGCGTAGTAGGGGGGGAAGATACGCAGTATTTT. The whole variable domain, remainder taken from reference TRBV9 and TRBJ2-3, is DSGVTQTPKHLITATGQRVTLRCSPRSGDLSVYWYQQSLDQGLQFLIQYYNGEERAKGNILERFSAQQFPDLHSELNLSSLELGDSALYFCASSVVGGEDTQYFGPGTRLTVL.